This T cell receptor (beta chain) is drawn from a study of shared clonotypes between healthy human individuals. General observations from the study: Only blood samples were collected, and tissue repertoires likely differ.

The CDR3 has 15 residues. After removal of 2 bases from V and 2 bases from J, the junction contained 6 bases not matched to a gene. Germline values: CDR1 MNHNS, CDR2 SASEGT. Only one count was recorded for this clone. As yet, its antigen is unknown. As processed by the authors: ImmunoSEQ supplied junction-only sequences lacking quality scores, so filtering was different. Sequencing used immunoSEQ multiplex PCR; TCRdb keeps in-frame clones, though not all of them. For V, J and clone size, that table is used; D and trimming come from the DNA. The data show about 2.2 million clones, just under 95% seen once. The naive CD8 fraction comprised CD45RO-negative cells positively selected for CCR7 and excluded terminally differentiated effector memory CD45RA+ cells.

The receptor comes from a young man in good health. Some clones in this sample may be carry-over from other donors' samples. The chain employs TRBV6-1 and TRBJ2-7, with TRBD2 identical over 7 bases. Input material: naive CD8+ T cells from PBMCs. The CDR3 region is CASSERAGAAYEQYF. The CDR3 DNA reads TGTGCCAGCAGTGAAAGGGCGGGAGCTGCCTACGAGCAGTACTTC.